These 29 T cell receptor beta chains share one sample of origin, sequenced in a study of cytomegalovirus exposure and HLA in healthy donors. The PCR used 60 Vbeta and 13 Jbeta primers. The protocol was immunoSEQ multiplex PCR, while the TCRdb copy is restricted to in-frame clones and leaves out a portion. The top ten clones hold more than 3.5% of a sample with 88,000 or so clones, approximately 65% of them seen once. Material for sequencing was PBMCs. These receptors were taken from a male donor in good health and CMV-seropositive.

This clone was observed once. J is TRBJ2-1 and V is TRBV2; D gene unclear. CDR3 length: 10 residues. Germline V gives CDR1 SNHLY, CDR2 FYNNEI. V was shortened by 5 bases and J by 12 bases, with 8 bases between the two germline ends. CDR3 coding DNA: TGTGCCAGCAGTCTAGAGGCGCAGTTCTTC. Translated: CASSLEAQFF.

The rearrangement joins TRBV4-3 to TRBJ2-3, with TRBD2 matching 15 bases. Per germline, CDR1 LGHNA and CDR2 YSLEER. Trimming removed 0 bases from V and 3 bases from J; junction bases left unmatched: 13. This CDR3 region has 21 residues. For the CDR3, the DNA is TGCGCCAGCAGCCAAGATAGTCGGCTGACGGGACTAGCGGGAGGAACAGATACGCAGTATTTT. Translating it yields CASSQDSRLTGLAGGTDTQYF.

The CDR3 region is CASSSPGQGVNNEQFF. CDR3 nucleotide sequence: TGTGCCAGCAGCTCCCCTGGACAGGGGGTAAACAATGAGCAGTTCTTC. This chain connects TRBV7-3 to TRBJ2-1; 10 bases are shared with TRBD1. V trimming: 4 bases; J trimming: 5 bases; junction bases outside the gene matches: 8. From germline, CDR1 is SGHTA and CDR2 FQGTGA. The CDR3 spans 16 residues.

This sequence joins TRBV18 and TRBJ1-3, with 8 bases that match TRBD1. Germline-derived CDR1 and CDR2 are KGHSH and LQKENI. J was trimmed by 0 bases and V by 3 bases; bases with no gene match: 10. The length of the CDR3 is 18 residues. CDR3 protein: CASSPLGQGTYSGNTIYF. For the CDR3, the DNA is TGTGCCAGCTCACCTCTTGGACAGGGAACTTACTCTGGAAACACCATATATTTT.

The V and J genes are TRBV27 and TRBJ2-7; 7 nucleotides line up with TRBD1. The CDR3 extends over 14 amino acids. The ends lost 7 bases at V and 2 bases at J; junction bases unmatched: 8. The germline gives CDR1 MNHEY, CDR2 SMNVEV (reference sequence). The CDR3 reads CASMKDRRAYEQYF. In nucleotides, the CDR3 is TGTGCCAGCATGAAGGACAGGAGAGCCTACGAGCAGTACTTC.

This clone has only a few counts. The chain employs TRBV30 and TRBJ2-7; 10 bases agree with TRBD1. With V trimmed by 2 bases and J by 2 bases, 3 bases remained unmatched. CDR3 length equals 14 residues. Germline CDR1 is GTSNPN and CDR2 is SVGIG (reference sequence). The CDR3 region is CAWSLGQGPYEQYF. The CDR3 DNA reads as TGTGCCTGGAGTCTGGGACAGGGGCCCTACGAGCAGTACTTC.

This chain connects TRBV9 to TRBJ1-2; D unclear. The CDR3 is 15 amino acids. The germline gives CDR1 SGDLS, CDR2 YYNGEE. V shed 2 bases and J shed 0 bases, with 11 bases lying between them. CDR3 sequence (DNA): TGTGCCAGCAGCGTTCTCGGAGGAGCTAACTATGGCTACACCTTC. It yields the protein CASSVLGGANYGYTF.

The chain links TRBV5-1 to TRBJ1-6; D ambiguous. V lost 5 bases, J lost 9 bases, and 15 bases lay in between. Germline CDR1 reads SGHRS; CDR2 reads YFSETQ. This CDR3 is 14 amino acids long. CDR3 DNA: TGCGCCAGCAGACTGACCGGTGGAGGTTCACCCCTCCACTTT. Amino acids: CASRLTGGGSPLHF.

This sequence joins TRBV29-1 and TRBJ2-7; 9 nucleotides line up with TRBD1. Unmatched junction bases numbered 12, after V lost 7 bases and J lost 5 bases. There are 14 residues in the CDR3. Germline CDR1 SQVTM, CDR2 ANQGSEA. The CDR3 nucleotides are TGCAGCGCTTTGGCGCGGGACAGGGAGAACGAGCAGTACTTC. This gives the protein CSALARDRENEQYF.

The chain links TRBV5-1 to TRBJ1-2, with D perhaps TRBD1 (6 bases). The germline gives CDR1 SGHRS, CDR2 YFSETQ. The CDR3 has 15 amino acids. V shed 4 bases and J shed 8 bases, with 21 bases lying between them. CDR3 in DNA: TGCGCCAGCAGCCTCCGACAGGACACATGGGGAGGCTACACCTTC. It is translated as CASSLRQDTWGGYTF. Based on the CDR3 plus reference TRBV5-1 and TRBJ1-2, the full variable domain is KAGVTQTPRYLIKTRGQQVTLSCSPISGHRSVSWYQQTPGQGLQFLFEYFSETQRNKGNFPGRFSGRQFSNSRSEMNVSTLELGDSALYLCASSLRQDTWGGYTFGSGTRLTVV.

This chain connects TRBV15 to TRBJ1-2, with D perhaps TRBD1 (5 bases). This CDR3 is 18 amino acids long. Germline V gene lookup returns CDR1 LNHNV and CDR2 YYDKDF (reference sequence). V dropped 1 base and J dropped 8 bases, with 26 bases sitting between them. CDR3 sequence reads: CATSRGDSATRPARGYTF. The CDR3 DNA reads as TGTGCCACCAGCAGAGGAGACAGCGCGACCCGACCCGCTCGGGGCTACACCTTC.

This clone has a handful of counts. The chain employs TRBV7-2 and TRBJ2-1, with D uncertain. The germline CDR1 and CDR2 sequences are SGHTA and FQGNSA. This CDR3 region has 12 residues. V lost 5 bases and J 9 bases, leaving 11 bases between the germline ends. This CDR3 is CASSLRVGEQFF. The CDR3 DNA sequence: TGTGCCAGCAGCCTTCGCGTCGGTGAGCAGTTCTTC.

The chain joins TRBV19 to TRBJ2-3; 11 positions agree with TRBD2. V shed 7 bases and J 4 bases; nucleotides not matched to a gene: 7. The germline gives CDR1 LNHDA, CDR2 SQIVND (reference sequence). The CDR3 covers 15 residues. DNA for the CDR3: TGTGCCAGTACCTCGACTAGCGGGGCCTCAGATACGCAGTATTTT. Its translation is CASTSTSGASDTQYF.

This clone was detected only once. The V and J genes are TRBV5-1 and TRBJ2-7; the match to TRBD1 covers 8 bases. Trimming at V came to 5 bases and at J to 0 bases, leaving 4 bases not matched to a gene. CDR1 is SGHRS and CDR2 is YFSETQ in the germline V gene. The CDR3 is made up of 14 amino acids. The CDR3 DNA sequence: TGCGCCAGCAGTCTCGACAGGGGCTCCTACGAGCAGTACTTC. Translated, it gives CASSLDRGSYEQYF.

This clone was detected once. The chain combines TRBV7-8 with TRBJ2-5, with 9 nucleotides matching TRBD1. The CDR3 is 15 residues long. From germline, CDR1 is SGHVS and CDR2 FQNEAQ. The V segment lost 5 bases and the J segment 4 bases; nucleotides outside the gene matches: 8. DNA of the CDR3: TGTGCCAGCAGCGCTAGGGGGGGACAGGGAGAGACCCAGTACTTC. This codes for CASSARGGQGETQYF.

This clone was counted a single time. The genes are TRBV12-5 and TRBJ1-2; the D gene is possibly TRBD1 (6 bases). The V gene's germline CDR1 is LGHNT and CDR2 FRNRAP. The CDR3 loop spans 13 amino acids. V gave up 5 bases and J gave up 7 bases, with 14 bases separating them. The CDR3 protein is CASGTGTLSGYTF. DNA of the CDR3: TGTGCTAGTGGTACCGGGACACTTTCTGGCTACACCTTC.

The CDR3 region is CASRRTGAFYEQYF. The CDR3 nucleotides are TGTGCCAGCAGAAGGACAGGGGCCTTCTACGAGCAGTACTTC. The chain combines TRBV28 with TRBJ2-7; the match to TRBD1 covers 9 bases. The length of the CDR3 is 14 residues. V trimming: 6 bases; J trimming: 3 bases; junction bases outside the gene matches: 6. Germline assignment: CDR1 MDHEN and CDR2 SYDVKM.

In this sample, this clone turned up a few times. CDR3 residues: CASSTYDSLDTEAFF. In nucleotides, the CDR3 is TGTGCCAGCAGCACGTATGACAGCTTAGACACTGAAGCTTTCTTT. The J gene is TRBJ1-1, the V gene TRBV5-5; D may be TRBD1 (5 bases). Trimming removed 4 bases at V and 3 bases at J, with 16 bases between. The CDR3 totals 15 residues. The germline V gene has CDR1 SGHKS and CDR2 YYEKEE (reference sequence).

V gene TRBV27 combines with J gene TRBJ1-6; 7 bases match TRBD1. After removal of 5 bases from V and 6 bases from J, the junction contained 7 bases not matched to a gene. Germline V gene data show CDR1 as MNHEY and CDR2 as SMNVEV (reference sequence). This CDR3 has 15 amino acids. The CDR3 here is CASSPRDSRNSPLHF. The CDR3 DNA sequence: TGTGCCAGCAGTCCCCGGGACAGCCGTAATTCACCCCTCCACTTT.

This clone was seen a few times. The chain uses TRBV6-1 and TRBJ1-2; a weak D match, TRBD1 (6 bases). This CDR3 contains 16 residues. Trimming took 0 bases from V and 3 from J, leaving 14 bases between them. CDR1 is MNHNS, CDR2 SASEGT, per germline. CDR3 residues: CASSEAQGRRDYGYTF. CDR3 coding DNA: TGTGCCAGCAGTGAAGCACAGGGCCGGCGTGACTATGGCTACACCTTC.

The chain combines TRBV28 with TRBJ1-4; 9 bases align to TRBD1. CDR3 length: 15 amino acids. Losses at the gene ends were 7 bases for V and 5 bases for J; bases not matched to a gene: 8. CDR1 and CDR2 (germline): MDHEN, SYDVKM. In DNA, the CDR3 is TGTGCCAGCACTTCGGCCGGGACAGGGAATGAAAAACTGTTTTTT. It encodes CASTSAGTGNEKLFF.

This clone was counted ten times or more. The J gene is TRBJ1-4, the V gene TRBV11-2; D perhaps matches TRBD1 (6 bases). Germline lookup yields CDR1 SGHAT and CDR2 FQNNGV. V lost 2 bases and J 6 bases, leaving 16 bases between the germline ends. There are 16 residues in the CDR3. The CDR3 spells CASSLNRAFSDEKLFF. CDR3 DNA: TGTGCCAGCAGCTTAAACAGGGCCTTTTCCGATGAAAAACTGTTTTTT.

The chain has TRBV5-1 and TRBJ1-5; no clear D gene. The CDR3 extends over 15 amino acids. V was shortened by 0 bases and J by 0 bases, with 7 bases between the two germline ends. Germline V gene data show CDR1 as SGHRS and CDR2 as YFSETQ. The CDR3 DNA reads as TGCGCCAGCAGCTTGGAGCCGATTAGCAATCAGCCCCAGCATTTT. This codes for CASSLEPISNQPQHF.

The V gene is TRBV28, the J gene TRBJ2-1, with D unresolved. CDR3 length: 17 residues. CDR1 is MDHEN, CDR2 SYDVKM, per germline. Trimming pared 7 bases from V and 9 bases from J, leaving 28 bases between. CDR3 loop: CASTTVLRDRSHAEQFF. CDR3 coding DNA: TGTGCCAGCACCACCGTCCTCCGAGACCGTAGCCACGCTGAGCAGTTCTTC. The whole variable domain, remainder taken from reference TRBV28 and TRBJ2-1, is DVKVTQSSRYLVKRTGEKVFLECVQDMDHENMFWYRQDPGLGLRLIYFSYDVKMKEKGDIPEGYSVSREKKERFSLILESASTNQTSMYLCASTTVLRDRSHAEQFFGPGTRLTVL.

CDR3 residues: CASSLAGGLYNEQFF. In DNA, the CDR3 is TGCGCCAGCAGCTTGGCGGGGGGGCTGTACAATGAGCAGTTCTTC. The genes are TRBV5-1 and TRBJ2-1, with 8 bases identical to TRBD2. Germline CDR1 is SGHRS and CDR2 is YFSETQ. Losses at the gene ends were 0 bases for V and 4 bases for J; bases not matched to a gene: 3. The CDR3 is 15 residues long. Supplemented by reference TRBV5-1 and TRBJ2-1, the full variable domain reads KAGVTQTPRYLIKTRGQQVTLSCSPISGHRSVSWYQQTPGQGLQFLFEYFSETQRNKGNFPGRFSGRQFSNSRSEMNVSTLELGDSALYLCASSLAGGLYNEQFFGPGTRLTVL.

This clone was counted a single time. CDR3 sequence: CASSPPSSGRGEQYF. The CDR3 nucleotides are TGTGCCAGCAGCCCCCCCTCTAGCGGGAGGGGGGAGCAGTACTTC. The chain links TRBV7-2 to TRBJ2-7; TRBD2 matches 12 bases. The CDR3 is made up of 15 amino acids. V gave up 5 bases and J gave up 7 bases; unmatched junction bases: 9. Germline CDR1 is SGHTA and CDR2 is FQGNSA.

The chain carries TRBV6-5 and TRBJ2-1, with a weak D call TRBD2 (5 bases). Trimming took 6 bases from V and 5 from J, leaving 11 bases between them. This CDR3 contains 13 residues. CDR1 and CDR2 (germline): MNHEY, SVGAGI. In DNA, the CDR3 is TGTGCCAGCAGGTGGACTGTGGACAATGAGCAGTTCTTC. It translates to CASRWTVDNEQFF.

The V and J genes are TRBV6-5 and TRBJ2-7; 8 bases align to TRBD1. CDR1 is MNHEY and CDR2 is SVGAGI in the germline V gene. The J segment lost 2 bases and the V segment lost 5 bases, leaving 2 bases of the junction unmatched. The CDR3 spans 13 residues. CDR3 in DNA: TGTGCCAGCAGTGGACAGGGTACCTACGAGCAGTACTTC. Translation: CASSGQGTYEQYF.

V usage is TRBV4-1 and J usage is TRBJ2-1; weak D call: TRBD2 (6 bases). CDR1 is MGHRA and CDR2 is YSYEKL in the germline V gene. The CDR3 covers 16 residues. V lost 2 bases, J lost 5 bases, and 16 bases lay in between. The CDR3 here is CASSQPSGGEDNEQFF. DNA of the CDR3: TGCGCCAGCAGCCAACCGTCAGGCGGGGAGGACAATGAGCAGTTCTTC.